This T cell receptor beta chain was recovered during a study of T cell responses to AZD1222 COVID-19 vaccine (dated by TCRdb to 2020 to 2023). About the study as a whole: Because spike-specific TCR depth and breadth did not differ between the two schedules, AZD1222 recipients who got a second dose at roughly 4 weeks were pooled with those who got a second dose at roughly 12 weeks. A total of approximately 240 trial participants underwent TCR sequencing, of whom about 210 had received two doses of AZD1222 and around 25 had received two doses of the MenACWY control vaccine. Trial participants were enrolled into age subgroups of 18-55, 56-69 and 70-plus years, which contained about 150, 28 and 57 TCR-sequenced participants, respectively. Findings and caveats that apply to the study as a whole: Epitopes outside the regions mutated in the B.1.351 and B.1.1.7 variants were reportedly recognized by nearly half of the unique spike-specific TCRs. Vaccine-associated CD4 TCRs spanned the whole spike protein, with dominant responses in regions 160-218 and 743-854. Only five to seven AZD1222 recipients were SARS-CoV-2 seropositive at baseline, limiting conclusions about previously exposed vaccinees. After two AZD1222 doses, both the breadth and the depth of spike-specific TCRs were significantly higher than at day 0 and than in MenACWY recipients. No day 14 peak-response samples were available, so repertoires were characterized only after the peak T cell response. In the small 56-69-year group, the increase in depth fell short of significance, most likely because of low power. Participants were mostly white British and included more females than males, and it was suggested by the authors that clonal diversity may have been underestimated.

The time point label, read with the paper, signifies: baseline before first vaccination. The vaccinee samples were drawn from two UK trials, COV001 and COV002, one of which was a single-blind randomized controlled phase 2/3 trial testing AZD1222 (ChAdOx1 nCoV-19) in healthy adults. Trial participant PBMC samples were collected at day 0 and day 28 after the second dose for TCRbeta chain sequencing. The cysteine opens and the phenylalanine closes a CDR3 of 15 amino acids. Kept here is only the CDR3 DNA, which spans 45 bases and is read in frame from base 1. CDR1 and CDR2 are read off the germline V gene as SGHRS and YFSETQ. Trimming costs V 1 base and J 1 base, and their ends lie 8 bases apart. The CDR3 regions of human TCRbeta chains were analyzed by immunosequencing. The original methods were these. TCRs in the repertoires were matched against a reference library of SARS-CoV-2-specific TCRs that had been generated with the MIRA antigen-specificity platform. Breadth was defined as the fraction of unique TCRs that were SARS-CoV-2-associated, and depth was defined as the fraction of total T cells that were SARS-CoV-2-associated. Using the MIRA data, each spike-specific TCR was assigned both to the spike region to which the TCR was reactive and to a CD4 or CD8 class. Log10-transformed breadth and depth values were compared by one-way ANOVA with Sidak's multiple comparisons tests. TCRdb stores this immuneACCESS table with in-frame sequences only. Part of the clones is absent; in the studies checked, under half of the shortfall reflects unresolved V genes, and no reason is known for the rest. V, J and clone size are taken as reported in that table, and D and trimming were inferred from the DNA itself. Across this sample there are about 170,000 clones, with approximately 90% seen only once. The ten most abundant clones make up approximately 2.8% of the sample.

This clone was observed a few times. Its binding antigen is unknown. Base qualities are missing; no much larger clone stands one base away. The receptor was derived from an adult in good health. The V and J genes are TRBV5-1 and TRBJ2-2; a confident D gene designation cannot be given. The sequencing used peripheral blood, collected on day 0 of AZD1222 vaccination. The CDR3 protein is CASSLLGQNTGELFF. The DNA sequence is TGCGCCAGCAGCTTGTTAGGTCAGAACACCGGGGAGCTGTTTTTT. The reference TRBV5-1 and TRBJ2-2 proteins fill in what lies around the CDR3, so the full variable domain reads KAGVTQTPRYLIKTRGQQVTLSCSPISGHRSVSWYQQTPGQGLQFLFEYFSETQRNKGNFPGRFSGRQFSNSRSEMNVSTLELGDSALYLCASSLLGQNTGELFFGEGSRLTVL.